This T cell receptor beta chain comes out of a study of blood T cells in healthy people across ages. Overall study: The capture of about one barcoded beta molecule per two T cells was achieved by template switching.

Healthy Russian Caucasian donors spanned ages about 6 to 95 years. Germline assignment: CDR1 MNHEY and CDR2 SVGAGI. The CDR3 has 13 residues. The trim removed 6 bases at V and 7 bases at J, leaving 7 bases unmatched. Through a sample-barcoded 5' primer and a J-beta primer mix, a second PCR was run for roughly 6 to 11 cycles. A template-switch adaptor that had 12 random nucleotides put a tag on each cDNA molecule. TCRdb fed the 5' RACE reads into MiXCR, producing one record per CDR3 protein. The data hold 910,000 or so distinct CDR3 sequences, with roughly 51% observed a single time. The sequenced sample was blood. The rearrangement joins TRBV6-5 to TRBJ2-3; 7 nucleotides match TRBD1. This TCR derives from a woman aged 55-75 years in good health. The CDR3 coding sequence is TGTGCCAGCAGCCGCGGACAGGACTATACGCAGTATTTT. Translation: CASSRGQDYTQYF.